This T cell receptor (beta chain) originates from a study of control samples from healthy donors and cancer patients. Germline values: CDR1 SGHTA, CDR2 FQGNSA. Trimming removed 10 bases from V and 8 bases from J, with 20 bases in between. The CDR3 covers 14 residues. Sequencing was performed with immunoSEQ multiplex PCR; in TCRdb, only in-frame clones are kept and a portion is missing. The data contain approximately 37,000 clones, roughly 90% of them seen just once; the ten biggest clones take up around 3.6%. The sequence was obtained from a woman between 50 and 59 years old in good health. What was sequenced was blood. The chain links TRBV7-2 to TRBJ1-4; no clear D gene. The CDR3 reads CATQSGPSGEKLFF. CDR3 coding DNA: TGTGCCACCCAGTCCGGGCCTTCAGGCGAAAAACTGTTTTTT.